The 10 T cell receptor beta chains given below trace back to one sample, sequenced in a study of blood T cell repertoires in COVID-19. The protocol was immunoSEQ multiplex PCR, while the TCRdb copy is restricted to in-frame clones and leaves out a portion. The sample has 75,000 to 100,000 clones; 75% to 90% are singletons. Sequencing was carried out using peripheral blood. These receptors all come from a man at least 80 years old with acute or convalescent COVID-19.

The chain employs TRBV24-1 and TRBJ1-3; D gene unclear. CDR3 length: 18 residues. Germline loops: CDR1 KGHDR, CDR2 SFDVKD. V dropped 7 bases and J dropped 0 bases, with 21 bases sitting between them. The CDR3: CATRIPNGECSSGNTIYF. Here the CDR3 DNA reads TGTGCCACCAGGATACCGAACGGGGAGTGTTCCTCTGGAAACACCATATATTTT.

This clone was seen only a few times. The rearrangement joins TRBV28 to TRBJ2-5; TRBD2 matches at 8 bases. The germline gives CDR1 MDHEN, CDR2 SYDVKM. The CDR3 consists of 14 residues. V was pared by 3 bases and J by 4 bases, with 4 bases of the junction left unmatched. The CDR3 loop reads CASSFREGRETQYF. DNA for the CDR3: TGTGCCAGCAGTTTCCGGGAGGGCCGAGAGACCCAGTACTTC.

This sequence joins TRBV6-2 or TRBV6-3 and TRBJ2-1; the match to TRBD2 covers 9 bases. The trim removed 2 bases at V and 5 bases at J, leaving 4 bases unmatched. Germline-derived CDR1 and CDR2 are MNHEY and SVGEGT. This CDR3 has 15 residues. The CDR3 reads CASSYPRGGDNEQFF. CDR3 in DNA: TGTGCCAGCAGTTACCCGCGGGGGGGGGACAATGAGCAGTTCTTC.

The chain joins TRBV5-1 to TRBJ1-3, with 8 bases fitting TRBD1. The germline CDR1 and CDR2 sequences are SGHRS and YFSETQ. J lost 6 bases, V lost 1 base, and 3 bases had no gene match. CDR3 length equals 14 residues. The CDR3 sequence: CASSLPGGENTIYF. DNA of the CDR3: TGCGCCAGCAGCTTGCCAGGGGGCGAAAACACCATATATTTT.

The chain links TRBV15 to TRBJ1-1, with 8 bases lining up with TRBD1. Germline assignment: CDR1 LNHNV and CDR2 YYDKDF (reference sequence). This CDR3 has 14 amino acids. J gave up 5 bases and V 5 bases, and 7 bases lay outside the gene matches. CDR3 sequence reads: CATSGQGEGTEAFF. CDR3 sequence (DNA): TGTGCCACCAGCGGACAGGGAGAAGGGACTGAAGCTTTCTTT.

The chain combines TRBV2 with TRBJ1-1; 9 bases are a match to TRBD1. The V segment lost 10 bases and the J segment 2 bases; nucleotides outside the gene matches: 8. Per the germline V gene, CDR1 is SNHLY and CDR2 is FYNNEI. CDR3 length: 14 residues. The CDR3 spells CATQRQGENTEAFF. As DNA, the CDR3 is TGTGCCACTCAACGACAGGGGGAAAACACTGAAGCTTTCTTT.

The genes are TRBV7-2 and TRBJ2-1, with D possibly being TRBD1 (7 bases). The CDR3 has 14 amino acids. V was trimmed by 5 bases and J by 3 bases, leaving 11 bases between them. Germline CDR1 is SGHTA and CDR2 is FQGNSA. The CDR3 nucleotides read TGTGCCAGCAGCGCCAGGGGGGACTACAATGAGCAGTTCTTC. Translation: CASSARGDYNEQFF.

The rearrangement links TRBV19 to TRBJ1-1; D is uncertain. The CDR3 is made up of 14 amino acids. Trimming took 4 bases from V and 0 from J, leaving 9 bases between them. In germline, CDR1 is LNHDA, CDR2 SQIVND (reference sequence). The CDR3 region has the DNA TGTGCCAGTAGTAACAGCTACCTGAACACTGAAGCTTTCTTT. This sequence encodes CASSNSYLNTEAFF.

The V call is TRBV9, the J call TRBJ2-5; TRBD2 matches 8 bases. V lost 4 bases, J lost 1 base, and 12 bases stayed unmatched. The CDR3 contains 17 residues. Germline V gives CDR1 SGDLS, CDR2 YYNGEE. For the CDR3, the DNA is TGTGCCAGCAGCCCTCGGGGGGGCGGGCGCCTCCAAGAGACCCAGTACTTC. Amino acid sequence: CASSPRGGGRLQETQYF.

This rearrangement joins TRBV18 to TRBJ1-2, with 8 bases lining up with TRBD1. The V segment lost 2 bases and the J segment 2 bases; nucleotides outside the gene matches: 7. Per germline, CDR1 KGHSH and CDR2 LQKENI. The CDR3 runs 16 residues. This CDR3 reads CASSPYFQGANYGYTF. CDR3 bases: TGTGCCAGCTCACCATACTTCCAGGGGGCGAACTATGGCTACACCTTC.